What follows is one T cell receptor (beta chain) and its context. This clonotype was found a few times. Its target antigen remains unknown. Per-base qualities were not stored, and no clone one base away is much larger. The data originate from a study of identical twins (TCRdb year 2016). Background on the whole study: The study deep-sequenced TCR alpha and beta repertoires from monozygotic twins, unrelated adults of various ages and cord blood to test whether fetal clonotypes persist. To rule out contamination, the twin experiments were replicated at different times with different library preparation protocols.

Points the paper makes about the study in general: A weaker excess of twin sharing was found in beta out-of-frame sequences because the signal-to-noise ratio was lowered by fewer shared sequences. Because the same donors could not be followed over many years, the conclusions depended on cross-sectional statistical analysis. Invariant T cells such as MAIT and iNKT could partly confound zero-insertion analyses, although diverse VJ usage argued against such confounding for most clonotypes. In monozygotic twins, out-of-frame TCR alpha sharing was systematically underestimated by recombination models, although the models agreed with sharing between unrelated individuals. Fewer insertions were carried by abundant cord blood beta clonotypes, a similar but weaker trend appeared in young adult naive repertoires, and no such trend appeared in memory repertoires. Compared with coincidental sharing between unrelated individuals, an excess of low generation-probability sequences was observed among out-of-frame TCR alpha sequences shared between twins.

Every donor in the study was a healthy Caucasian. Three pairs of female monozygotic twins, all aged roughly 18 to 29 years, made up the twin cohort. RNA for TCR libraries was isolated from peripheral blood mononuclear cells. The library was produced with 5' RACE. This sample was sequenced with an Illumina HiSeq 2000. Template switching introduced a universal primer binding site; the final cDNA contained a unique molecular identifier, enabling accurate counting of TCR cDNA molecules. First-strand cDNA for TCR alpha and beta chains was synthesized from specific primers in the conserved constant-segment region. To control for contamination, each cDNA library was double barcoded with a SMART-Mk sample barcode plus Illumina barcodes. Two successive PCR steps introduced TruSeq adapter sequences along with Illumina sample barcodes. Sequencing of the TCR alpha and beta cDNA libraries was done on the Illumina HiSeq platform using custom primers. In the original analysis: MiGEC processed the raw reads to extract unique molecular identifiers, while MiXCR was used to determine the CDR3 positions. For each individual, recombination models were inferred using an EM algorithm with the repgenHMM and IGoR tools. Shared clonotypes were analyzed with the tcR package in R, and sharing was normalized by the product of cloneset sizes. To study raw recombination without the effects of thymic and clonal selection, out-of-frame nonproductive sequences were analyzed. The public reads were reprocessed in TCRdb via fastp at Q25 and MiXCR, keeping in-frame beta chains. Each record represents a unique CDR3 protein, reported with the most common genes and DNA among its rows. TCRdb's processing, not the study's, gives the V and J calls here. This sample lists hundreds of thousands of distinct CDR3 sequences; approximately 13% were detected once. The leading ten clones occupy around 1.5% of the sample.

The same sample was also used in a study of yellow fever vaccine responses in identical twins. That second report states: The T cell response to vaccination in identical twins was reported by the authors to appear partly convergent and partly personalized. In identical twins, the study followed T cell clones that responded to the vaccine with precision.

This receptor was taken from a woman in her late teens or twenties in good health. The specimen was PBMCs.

The CDR3 is CASSQDSLAGGPGYNEQFF. The DNA sequence is TGTGCCAGCAGCCAAGATTCCCTAGCGGGAGGGCCGGGTTACAATGAGCAGTTCTTC. The sequence links TRBV3-1 to TRBJ2-1; 12 middle bases align to TRBD2. The cysteine opens and the phenylalanine closes a CDR3 of 19 amino acids. Only the CDR3 part of the read is kept: 57 bases, read in frame from the first base. The junction shows trimming of 0 bases on V and 4 bases on J, and the gene matches do not reach 10 bases of it. The germline V gene encodes CDR1 LGHDT and CDR2 YNNKEL (reference sequence).